This T cell receptor beta chain was sequenced for a study of blood T cell repertoires in COVID-19. Study-wide background: Material from acute and convalescent COVID-19 was sourced from the United States, Italy and Spain. T cells, B-cell-depleted T cells, or PBMCs supplied cDNA or gDNA.

Trimming shortened V by 2 bases and J by 0 bases, and 8 bases separated the two germline ends. The CDR3 has 15 residues. Germline V CDR1 and CDR2: MDHEN, SYDVKM. Measured with immunoSEQ multiplex PCR; TCRdb has only the in-frame clones, and not every one. Of roughly 70,000 clones listed, 75% were seen once; the top ten hold over 20%. This chain joins TRBV28 and TRBJ1-5; D uncertain. The receptor comes from a man in his 70s with acute or convalescent COVID-19. The sample taken for sequencing was peripheral blood. This CDR3 reads CASSLGTPSNQPQHF. In nucleotides, the CDR3 is TGTGCCAGCAGTTTAGGCACACCTAGCAATCAGCCCCAGCATTTT.